This is a list of T cell receptor beta chains from one sample in a study of blood T cell repertoires in COVID-19. TCRdb keeps only in-frame clones here, not all; method: immunoSEQ multiplex PCR. Of around 150,000 clones in the sample, approximately 90% were seen once. Material: peripheral blood. The origin of the receptors is a woman aged 55-70 years with active or convalescent COVID-19. The CDR3 runs from the conserved cysteine through the conserved F or W. D genes are given only for firm matches. Where a row states a size, it is once, few, many or the class of an expanded clone; other rows omit it.

V,J,D,size,DNA,CDR3
TRBV3-1/TRBV3-2,TRBJ2-7,NA,few,TGTGCCAGCAGCGGCGACATGTCCTACGAGCAGTACTTC,CASSGDMSYEQYF
TRBV28,TRBJ2-5,TRBD1,NA,TGTGCCAGCAGTTTATGGTTAACCCGGACAGGGGCCCAAGAGACCCAGTACTTC,CASSLWLTRTGAQETQYF
TRBV19,TRBJ2-7,TRBD2,NA,TGTGCCAGTAGTATAGATGGCGGGGGCTCCTACGAGCAGTACTTC,CASSIDGGGSYEQYF
TRBV18,TRBJ1-1,NA,NA,TGTGCCAGCTCACCGGCCTCCATGAACACTGAAGCTTTCTTT,CASSPASMNTEAFF
TRBV14,TRBJ2-2,TRBD1,NA,TGTGCCAGCAGACTGACAGGGTTCAACACCGGGGAGCTGTTTTTT,CASRLTGFNTGELFF
TRBV7-2,TRBJ2-5,TRBD2,NA,TGTGCCAGCAGCTCCCTAGCGGGGGAGGTTGAGACCCAGTACTTC,CASSSLAGEVETQYF
TRBV5-5,TRBJ2-3,NA,NA,TGTGCCAGCAGCCCGCGATCTAGCACAGATACGCAGTATTTT,CASSPRSSTDTQYF
TRBV7-9,TRBJ2-6,NA,NA,TGTGCCAGCAGCTTACAGGGGCGGCCCCTCTCTGGGGCCAACGTCCTGACTTTC,CASSLQGRPLSGANVLTF
TRBV5-5,TRBJ1-2,NA,NA,TGTGCCAGCAGCTTGGGGGGTGAGGGAAGAGGCTATGGCTACACCTTC,CASSLGGEGRGYGYTF
TRBV5-3,TRBJ1-5,NA,NA,TGTGCCAGAAGCTTGGGGCCAGGGCATAGCAATCAGCCCCAGCATTTT,CARSLGPGHSNQPQHF
TRBV4-3,TRBJ1-1,TRBD1,NA,TGCGCCAGCAGCCAAGTCGTTGGGCAGGGGGGTACTGAAGCTTTCTTT,CASSQVVGQGGTEAFF
TRBV4-3,TRBJ1-5,TRBD1,NA,TGCGCCAGCAGCCAGGGACAGGCCTATAGCAATCAGCCCCAGCATTTT,CASSQGQAYSNQPQHF
TRBV6-5,TRBJ1-4,NA,once,TGTGCCAGCCGTAACAAAAAACTGTTTTTT,CASRNKKLFF
TRBV28,TRBJ2-2,TRBD1,NA,TGTGCCAGCAGTTTATGGCAGGGGGAGAGTTCCGGGGAGCTGTTTTTT,CASSLWQGESSGELFF
TRBV7-9,TRBJ2-7,NA,NA,TGTGCCAGCAGGGATACCCAGGCTTTCAGCTCCTACGAGCAGTACTTC,CASRDTQAFSSYEQYF
TRBV6-2/TRBV6-3,TRBJ1-1,NA,NA,TGTGCCAGCAGCTTGCGCTTTGAAGCTTTCTTT,CASSLRFEAFF